This TCR beta chain was sequenced during a study of blood T cells in healthy people across ages. Germline CDR1 ENHRY, CDR2 SYGVKD. CDR3 length equals 16 residues. Trimming took 4 bases from V and 1 from J, leaving 15 bases between them. Next came a second PCR, run for about 6 to 11 cycles, which used a sample-barcoded 5' primer along with a J-beta primer mix. TCRdb reanalysed the 5' RACE reads using MiXCR and keeps one entry per CDR3 protein. The sample contains around 1,000,000 distinct CDR3 sequences, roughly a quarter of which appear only once. Drawn from each donor were ten milliliters of peripheral blood. In addition, the sample was reused for a study of T cells of mothers and their children. Per that study: Donors were a few healthy Caucasian mothers and their six children.

J is TRBJ2-3 and V is TRBV10-3; D ambiguous. The TCR originated in a girl aged 2-10 years in good health. The source material was blood. CDR3: CAISGDFLRGTDTQYF. The CDR3 bases are TGTGCCATCAGTGGAGATTTCCTACGCGGCACAGATACGCAGTATTTT.